This entry is about one T cell receptor beta chain. This sample was included in a study of control samples from healthy donors and cancer patients. The CDR3 is 15 amino acids. Germline V lookup: CDR1 SGHNT, CDR2 YYREEE (reference sequence). V shed 3 bases, J shed 7 bases, and the junction held 12 bases outside the gene matches. Profiled with immunoSEQ multiplex PCR; TCRdb holds only in-frame clones, not every one. This table holds about 220,000 clones, roughly 94% found once. This sequence originates from a man between 45 and 60 years old in good health. Material: blood. This sequence joins TRBV5-4 and TRBJ1-1, with 7 nucleotides matching TRBD1. The CDR3: CASSYYGLGGHEAFF. The CDR3 nucleotides read TGTGCCAGCAGCTATTATGGCCTAGGGGGCCATGAAGCTTTCTTT.